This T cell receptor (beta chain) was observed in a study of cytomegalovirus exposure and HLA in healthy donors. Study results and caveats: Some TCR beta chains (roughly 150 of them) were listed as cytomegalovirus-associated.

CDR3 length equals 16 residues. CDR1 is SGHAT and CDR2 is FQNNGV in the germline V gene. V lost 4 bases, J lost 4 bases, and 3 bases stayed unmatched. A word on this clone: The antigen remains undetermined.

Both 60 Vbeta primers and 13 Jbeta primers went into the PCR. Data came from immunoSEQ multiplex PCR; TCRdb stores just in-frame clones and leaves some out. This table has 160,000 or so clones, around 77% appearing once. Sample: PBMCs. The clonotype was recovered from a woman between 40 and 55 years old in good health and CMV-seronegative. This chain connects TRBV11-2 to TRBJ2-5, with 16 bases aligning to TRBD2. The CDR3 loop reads CASSYGTSGRAETQYF. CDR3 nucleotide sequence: TGTGCCAGCAGCTACGGGACTAGCGGGAGGGCAGAGACCCAGTACTTC.